Listed below are T cell receptor beta chains from one sample, sequenced in a study of T cells in Graves' hyperthyroidism and ophthalmopathy. Via MiXCR, TCRdb re-called the multiplex PCR reads, giving one row per CDR3 protein. This table has about 700,000 distinct CDR3 sequences, just under 45% appearing once. Sequencing was carried out using peripheral blood or thyroid tissue (not recorded which). The receptor source for this set is an adult man with Graves' disease, either hyperthyroidism or ophthalmopathy (not recorded which). Both conserved end residues are part of each CDR3. Fields, in order: CDR3 length, D gene, V gene, clone size, J gene, CDR3 protein, CDR3 DNA. D genes are given only for firm matches. Size is stated for part of the rows, as once, few or many counts, or as a class when the clone is expanded.

cdr3_length: 14
d_call: NA
v_call: TRBV20-1
clone_size: few
j_call: TRBJ1-4
cdr3_aa: CSARSGVHNEKLFF
cdr3_nt: TGCAGTGCTAGATCAGGGGTACATAATGAAAAACTGTTTTTT

cdr3_length: 14
d_call: NA
v_call: TRBV7-9
clone_size: few
j_call: TRBJ1-2
cdr3_aa: CASSSQGAGVGYTF
cdr3_nt: TGTGCCAGCAGCTCCCAAGGTGCTGGTGTTGGCTACACCTTC

cdr3_length: 12
d_call: NA
v_call: TRBV7-9
clone_size: many
j_call: TRBJ2-7
cdr3_aa: CASSPRLYEQYF
cdr3_nt: TGTGCCAGCAGCCCCCGCCTATACGAGCAGTACTTC

cdr3_length: 12
d_call: NA
v_call: TRBV20-1
clone_size: many
j_call: TRBJ1-1
cdr3_aa: CSAKTTNTEAFF
cdr3_nt: TGCAGTGCTAAGACAACGAACACTGAAGCTTTCTTT

cdr3_length: 15
d_call: NA
v_call: TRBV20-1
clone_size: NA
j_call: TRBJ2-5
cdr3_aa: CSATTIAGQQETQYF
cdr3_nt: TGCAGTGCTACCACCATAGCGGGACAGCAAGAGACCCAGTACTTC

cdr3_length: 11
d_call: NA
v_call: TRBV7-9
clone_size: many
j_call: TRBJ1-2
cdr3_aa: CASSSLGGYTF
cdr3_nt: TGTGCCAGCAGCTCTTTGGGTGGCTACACCTTC

cdr3_length: 16
d_call: TRBD1
v_call: TRBV9
clone_size: NA
j_call: TRBJ1-4
cdr3_aa: CASTDRVITANEKLFF
cdr3_nt: TGTGCCAGCACCGACAGGGTTATCACGGCTAATGAAAAACTGTTTTTT

cdr3_length: 15
d_call: TRBD1
v_call: TRBV7-2
clone_size: many
j_call: TRBJ2-7
cdr3_aa: CASSVIPGQGYEQYF
cdr3_nt: TGTGCCAGCAGCGTCATCCCGGGACAGGGTTACGAGCAGTACTTC

cdr3_length: 15
d_call: TRBD1
v_call: TRBV12-5
clone_size: many
j_call: TRBJ1-1
cdr3_aa: CASGPRLDRDTEAFF
cdr3_nt: TGTGCTAGTGGTCCCCGACTCGACAGGGACACTGAAGCTTTCTTT

cdr3_length: 15
d_call: TRBD2
v_call: TRBV7-6
clone_size: once
j_call: TRBJ2-3
cdr3_aa: CASSRGLAGTDTQYF
cdr3_nt: TGTGCCAGCAGCCGGGGACTAGCGGGCACAGATACGCAGTATTTT

cdr3_length: 14
d_call: TRBD1
v_call: TRBV2
clone_size: NA
j_call: TRBJ1-3
cdr3_aa: CASRDRAPGNTIYF
cdr3_nt: TGTGCCAGCAGGGACAGGGCGCCTGGAAACACCATATATTTT

cdr3_length: 15
d_call: NA
v_call: TRBV5-1
clone_size: NA
j_call: TRBJ1-1
cdr3_aa: CASSNLRVMNTEAFF
cdr3_nt: TGCGCCAGCAGCAATCTCAGGGTAATGAACACTGAAGCTTTCTTT

cdr3_length: 13
d_call: NA
v_call: TRBV2
clone_size: NA
j_call: TRBJ2-7
cdr3_aa: CANANDSDYEQYF
cdr3_nt: TGTGCCAACGCGAATGATTCGGACTACGAGCAGTACTTC

cdr3_length: 13
d_call: NA
v_call: TRBV10-3
clone_size: many
j_call: TRBJ1-6
cdr3_aa: CAIRDATNSPLHF
cdr3_nt: TGTGCCATCCGGGACGCCACGAATTCACCCCTCCACTTT

cdr3_length: 11
d_call: NA
v_call: TRBV7-2
clone_size: NA
j_call: TRBJ1-1
cdr3_aa: CASSQGRWAFF
cdr3_nt: TGTGCCAGCAGCCAAGGCCGTTGGGCTTTCTTT

cdr3_length: 11
d_call: NA
v_call: TRBV7-2
clone_size: NA
j_call: TRBJ2-7
cdr3_aa: CASPDYYEQYF
cdr3_nt: TGTGCCAGCCCAGACTACTACGAGCAGTACTTC

cdr3_length: 16
d_call: TRBD1
v_call: TRBV7-9
clone_size: NA
j_call: TRBJ1-3
cdr3_aa: CASSQGQGARGNTIYF
cdr3_nt: TGTGCCAGCAGCCAGGGACAGGGGGCGAGGGGAAACACCATATATTTT

cdr3_length: 16
d_call: TRBD1
v_call: TRBV15
clone_size: NA
j_call: TRBJ1-5
cdr3_aa: CATSRAGGLSNQPQHF
cdr3_nt: TGTGCCACCAGCAGAGCAGGGGGTCTAAGCAATCAGCCCCAGCATTTT